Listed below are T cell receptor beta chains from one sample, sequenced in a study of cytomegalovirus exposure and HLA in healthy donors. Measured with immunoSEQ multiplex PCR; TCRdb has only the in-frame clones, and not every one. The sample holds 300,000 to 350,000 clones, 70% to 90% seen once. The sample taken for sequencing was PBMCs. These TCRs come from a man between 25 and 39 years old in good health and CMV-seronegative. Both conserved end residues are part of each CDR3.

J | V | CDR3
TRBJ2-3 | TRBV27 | CASTLGTEVSDTQYF
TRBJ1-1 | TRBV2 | CASSVNRDTEAFF
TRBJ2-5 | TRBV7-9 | CASRAGGVQETQYF
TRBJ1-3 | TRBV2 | CASSLGTIYF
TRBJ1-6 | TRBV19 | CASLGEGGSYNSPLHF
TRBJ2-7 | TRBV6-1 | CAHNKVGGGEQYF
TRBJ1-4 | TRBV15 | CATSTSTGAGNEKLFF
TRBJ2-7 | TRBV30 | CAWRRAGGYNEQYF
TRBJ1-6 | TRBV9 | CASSVAALEGRNSPLHF
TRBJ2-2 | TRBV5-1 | CASSLRATNTGELFF
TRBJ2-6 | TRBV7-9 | CASSYTGGTGANVLTF
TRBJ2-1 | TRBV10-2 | CASGDRGPYNEQFF
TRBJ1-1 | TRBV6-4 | CASSDFPGQGALDAFF
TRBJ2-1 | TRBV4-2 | CASSQVPSGGRSSYNEQFF
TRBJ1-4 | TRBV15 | CATSRDDRGSEKLFF
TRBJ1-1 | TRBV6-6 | CASRRGSLNTEAFF
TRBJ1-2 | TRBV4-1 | CASSQPGGQANYGYTF
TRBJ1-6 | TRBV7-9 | CASSQAGFYNSPLHF
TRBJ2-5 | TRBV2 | CASTTRRGGETQYF
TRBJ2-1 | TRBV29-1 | CSVVTGDYNEQFF
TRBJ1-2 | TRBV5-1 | CASSQNNRLQGDGYTF
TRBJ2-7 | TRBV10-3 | CAIRKGQGGEQYF
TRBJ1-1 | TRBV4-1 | CASSLGQGLNTEAFF
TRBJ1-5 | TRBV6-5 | CASSYSSQGTQPQHF
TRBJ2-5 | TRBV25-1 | CASTYSGEETQYF
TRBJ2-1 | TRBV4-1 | CASSHDSYNEQFF
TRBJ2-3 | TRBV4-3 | CASSQGPGGTDTQYF
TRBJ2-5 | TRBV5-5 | CASSLDRVQETQYF
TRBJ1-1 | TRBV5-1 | CASSPGQGRMNTEAFF
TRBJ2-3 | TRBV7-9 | CASSIAGGSTDTQYF
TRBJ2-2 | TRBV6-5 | CASSPQGQGTGELFF
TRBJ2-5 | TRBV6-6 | CASSYSGDSVLAQYF
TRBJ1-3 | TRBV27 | CASSHNRISGNTIYF
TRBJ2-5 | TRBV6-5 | CASSSRGGTQYF
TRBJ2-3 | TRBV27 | CASSLRGLGNTDTQYF
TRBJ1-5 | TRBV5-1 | CASSFGQGGQPQHF
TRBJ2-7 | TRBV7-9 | CASSSTGGVYEQYF
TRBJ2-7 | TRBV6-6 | CASSPAGTGYEQYF
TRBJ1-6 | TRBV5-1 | CASSLGSLGGGNSPLHF
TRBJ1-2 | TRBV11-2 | CASSSSGQGNYGYTF
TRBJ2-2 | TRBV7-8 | CASSLGATGYTGELFF
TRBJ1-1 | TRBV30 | CAYSLGLRGTEAFF
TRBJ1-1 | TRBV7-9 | CASSTIPRDRVNTEAFF
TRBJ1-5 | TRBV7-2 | CASSGRDSGGNQPQHF
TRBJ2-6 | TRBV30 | CAWRTAGGQSYRSGANVLTF
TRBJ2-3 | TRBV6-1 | CASWRGSTDTQYF
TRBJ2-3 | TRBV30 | CAWGASTVTDTQYF
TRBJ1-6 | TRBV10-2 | CASSGPGTALEPYNSPLHF
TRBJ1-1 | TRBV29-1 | CSVSEGGGGTEAFF
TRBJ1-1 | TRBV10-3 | CAISEGTNTEAFF
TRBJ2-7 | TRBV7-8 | CASSRRTDPYEQYF
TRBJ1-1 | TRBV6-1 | CASSGGTGKTEAFF